Listed below are T cell receptor beta chains from one sample, sequenced in a study of blood T cell repertoires in COVID-19. Sequenced by immunoSEQ multiplex PCR; TCRdb stores in-frame clones only, minus some. Of some 150,000 clones listed, about nine tenths are singletons. Material for sequencing was peripheral blood. The source of these receptors is a woman aged 50 to 65 with acute or convalescent COVID-19. CDR3s include the opening cysteine and the closing phenylalanine or tryptophan. D genes are given only for firm matches. Rows may omit the clone size; those that give it use once, few, many or a size class.

d_gene: TRBD2
abundance: few
j_gene: TRBJ2-2
v_gene: TRBV7-3
CDR3aa: CASSRGGDTGELFF
CDR3nt: TGTGCCAGCAGTCGGGGAGGGGACACCGGGGAGCTGTTTTTT

d_gene: TRBD1
abundance: once
j_gene: TRBJ1-1
v_gene: TRBV6-4
CDR3aa: CASRRDRLMNTEAFF
CDR3nt: TGTGCCAGCAGGCGGGACAGGCTCATGAACACTGAAGCTTTCTTT

d_gene: -
abundance: -
j_gene: TRBJ1-1
v_gene: TRBV27
CDR3aa: CASSIRGPPADTEAFF
CDR3nt: TGTGCCAGCAGTATCAGGGGTCCGCCTGCGGACACTGAAGCTTTCTTT

d_gene: -
abundance: -
j_gene: TRBJ1-1
v_gene: TRBV20-1
CDR3aa: CSASYMNTEAFF
CDR3nt: TGCAGTGCTAGTTACATGAACACTGAAGCTTTCTTT

d_gene: -
abundance: -
j_gene: TRBJ2-7
v_gene: TRBV5-8
CDR3aa: CASSLAFQNYEQYF
CDR3nt: TGTGCCAGCAGCTTGGCGTTTCAGAACTACGAGCAGTACTTC

d_gene: TRBD1
abundance: -
j_gene: TRBJ1-1
v_gene: TRBV10-3
CDR3aa: CAISEGQGATEAFF
CDR3nt: TGTGCCATCAGTGAGGGGCAGGGGGCCACTGAAGCTTTCTTT

d_gene: -
abundance: -
j_gene: TRBJ2-3
v_gene: TRBV19
CDR3aa: CASSPLKGRDTDTQYF
CDR3nt: TGTGCCAGTAGTCCGCTTAAGGGCAGGGACACAGATACGCAGTATTTT

d_gene: TRBD2
abundance: -
j_gene: TRBJ2-1
v_gene: TRBV7-3
CDR3aa: CASSLITSGSGNEQFF
CDR3nt: TGTGCCAGCAGCTTAATAACTAGCGGGAGCGGCAATGAGCAGTTCTTC

d_gene: TRBD2
abundance: -
j_gene: TRBJ2-5
v_gene: TRBV19
CDR3aa: CASSTRLAGQETQYF
CDR3nt: TGTGCCAGTAGTACCCGACTAGCGGGACAAGAGACCCAGTACTTC

d_gene: TRBD2
abundance: -
j_gene: TRBJ2-5
v_gene: TRBV6-2/TRBV6-3
CDR3aa: CASSWEGEETQYF
CDR3nt: TGTGCCAGCAGCTGGGAGGGAGAAGAGACCCAGTACTTC

d_gene: -
abundance: -
j_gene: TRBJ2-7
v_gene: TRBV6-5
CDR3aa: CASSYRAGVEQYF
CDR3nt: TGTGCCAGCAGTTACCGAGCAGGGGTCGAGCAGTACTTC

d_gene: -
abundance: -
j_gene: TRBJ1-1
v_gene: TRBV28
CDR3aa: CASSGQNTEAFF
CDR3nt: TGTGCCAGCAGTGGACAGAACACTGAAGCTTTCTTT

d_gene: TRBD1
abundance: -
j_gene: TRBJ1-1
v_gene: TRBV9
CDR3aa: CASSVTLTGVSTEAFF
CDR3nt: TGTGCCAGCAGCGTTACTTTGACAGGGGTAAGCACTGAAGCTTTCTTT

d_gene: TRBD2
abundance: -
j_gene: TRBJ2-3
v_gene: TRBV19
CDR3aa: CASSIDLTSGRATQYF
CDR3nt: TGTGCCAGTAGTATAGACTTGACTAGCGGGAGAGCCACGCAGTATTTT

d_gene: -
abundance: -
j_gene: TRBJ2-1
v_gene: TRBV9
CDR3aa: CASSLTTMGTEQFF
CDR3nt: TGTGCCAGCAGCTTGACGACTATGGGCACTGAGCAGTTCTTC

d_gene: TRBD2
abundance: -
j_gene: TRBJ2-1
v_gene: TRBV4-1
CDR3aa: CASSPGLAGGPSSYNEQFF
CDR3nt: TGCGCCAGCAGCCCGGGACTAGCGGGGGGCCCGAGCTCCTACAATGAGCAGTTCTTC

d_gene: -
abundance: few
j_gene: TRBJ2-4
v_gene: TRBV3-1/TRBV3-2
CDR3aa: CASSQDARRGNIQYF
CDR3nt: TGTGCCAGCAGCCAGGACGCCCGCAGGGGAAACATTCAGTACTTC

d_gene: -
abundance: -
j_gene: TRBJ1-4
v_gene: TRBV6-5
CDR3aa: CATAGGPEKLFF
CDR3nt: TGTGCCACCGCGGGGGGGCCTGAAAAACTGTTTTTT

d_gene: -
abundance: -
j_gene: TRBJ1-2
v_gene: TRBV20-1
CDR3aa: CSASEGPGYTF
CDR3nt: TGCAGTGCTAGTGAGGGGCCTGGCTACACCTTC

d_gene: TRBD1
abundance: -
j_gene: TRBJ1-2
v_gene: TRBV6-6
CDR3aa: CASSKTDRTNYGYTF
CDR3nt: TGTGCCAGCAGTAAAACGGACAGGACTAACTATGGCTACACCTTC

d_gene: TRBD2
abundance: -
j_gene: TRBJ2-1
v_gene: TRBV5-4
CDR3aa: CASSSGLTSVENNEQFF
CDR3nt: TGTGCCAGCAGCTCAGGCCTCACTAGCGTCGAGAACAATGAGCAGTTCTTC

d_gene: -
abundance: -
j_gene: TRBJ2-4
v_gene: TRBV30
CDR3aa: CAWRQGRNIQYF
CDR3nt: TGTGCCTGGAGGCAAGGGAGAAACATTCAGTACTTC

d_gene: TRBD1
abundance: -
j_gene: TRBJ1-1
v_gene: TRBV30
CDR3aa: CAWSVDGQGNTEAFF
CDR3nt: TGTGCCTGGAGTGTCGACGGACAGGGGAACACTGAAGCTTTCTTT

d_gene: TRBD2
abundance: -
j_gene: TRBJ2-1
v_gene: TRBV11-3
CDR3aa: CASSTTSGANNEQFF
CDR3nt: TGTGCCAGCAGCACGACTAGCGGGGCTAACAATGAGCAGTTCTTC

d_gene: -
abundance: -
j_gene: TRBJ1-1
v_gene: TRBV4-2
CDR3aa: CASSQDPGLNTEAFF
CDR3nt: TGTGCCAGCAGCCAAGATCCAGGGCTAAACACTGAAGCTTTCTTT

d_gene: -
abundance: once
j_gene: TRBJ2-7
v_gene: TRBV4-2
CDR3aa: CASSSQVSDEQYF
CDR3nt: TGTGCCAGCAGCTCACAGGTATCGGACGAGCAGTACTTC

d_gene: -
abundance: -
j_gene: TRBJ1-1
v_gene: TRBV5-1
CDR3aa: CASSSAGRGVNTEAFF
CDR3nt: TGCGCCAGCAGCTCGGCCGGACGGGGGGTGAACACTGAAGCTTTCTTT

d_gene: TRBD1
abundance: -
j_gene: TRBJ2-1
v_gene: TRBV9
CDR3aa: CASSRTGSLYYNEQFF
CDR3nt: TGTGCCAGCAGCAGGACAGGGTCCCTTTATTACAATGAGCAGTTCTTC

d_gene: -
abundance: -
j_gene: TRBJ1-1
v_gene: TRBV12-2
CDR3aa: CASRFGPKKGKETEAFF
CDR3nt: TGTGCAAGTCGCTTCGGCCCCAAGAAGGGGAAGGAGACTGAAGCTTTCTTT

d_gene: TRBD2
abundance: -
j_gene: TRBJ2-2
v_gene: TRBV7-2
CDR3aa: CASSLVAGTNTGELFF
CDR3nt: TGTGCCAGCAGCTTAGTAGCGGGAACGAACACCGGGGAGCTGTTTTTT

d_gene: TRBD2
abundance: -
j_gene: TRBJ2-1
v_gene: TRBV30
CDR3aa: CAWSRGSSGAHNEQFF
CDR3nt: TGTGCCTGGAGCCGCGGGTCTAGCGGGGCTCACAATGAGCAGTTCTTC

d_gene: TRBD2
abundance: -
j_gene: TRBJ2-3
v_gene: TRBV29-1
CDR3aa: CSGAPSGRVDTQYF
CDR3nt: TGCAGCGGTGCCCCTAGCGGGAGGGTTGATACGCAGTATTTT

d_gene: TRBD1
abundance: once
j_gene: TRBJ1-2
v_gene: TRBV5-6
CDR3aa: CASSHSGGAYGYTF
CDR3nt: TGTGCCAGCAGCCATTCAGGGGGCGCCTATGGCTACACCTTC

d_gene: TRBD1
abundance: once
j_gene: TRBJ2-7
v_gene: TRBV2
CDR3aa: CASSTGTGGSYEQYF
CDR3nt: TGTGCCAGCAGCACCGGGACAGGGGGCTCCTACGAGCAGTACTTC

d_gene: TRBD2
abundance: -
j_gene: TRBJ2-2
v_gene: TRBV25-1
CDR3aa: CASSEYVSGSPTGELFF
CDR3nt: TGTGCCAGCAGTGAATATGTGAGCGGGAGCCCCACCGGGGAGCTGTTTTTT

d_gene: -
abundance: -
j_gene: TRBJ1-2
v_gene: TRBV5-4
CDR3aa: CASSSSGRYGYTF
CDR3nt: TGTGCCAGCAGCTCCAGCGGGCGCTATGGCTACACCTTC

d_gene: -
abundance: -
j_gene: TRBJ1-1
v_gene: TRBV27
CDR3aa: CASSLQGMGTEAFF
CDR3nt: TGTGCCAGCAGTCTCCAGGGAATGGGCACTGAAGCTTTCTTT

d_gene: TRBD2
abundance: once
j_gene: TRBJ2-1
v_gene: TRBV2
CDR3aa: CASRRLAGPYNEQFF
CDR3nt: TGTGCCAGCAGGAGACTAGCGGGACCCTACAATGAGCAGTTCTTC

d_gene: TRBD1
abundance: -
j_gene: TRBJ2-3
v_gene: TRBV6-5
CDR3aa: CASSPTGITDTQYF
CDR3nt: TGTGCCAGCTCACCGACAGGGATCACAGATACGCAGTATTTT

d_gene: TRBD2
abundance: -
j_gene: TRBJ2-1
v_gene: TRBV10-2
CDR3aa: CASVRGTSGRNEQFF
CDR3nt: TGCGCCAGCGTTAGGGGGACTAGCGGGAGAAATGAGCAGTTCTTC

d_gene: TRBD2
abundance: few
j_gene: TRBJ2-7
v_gene: TRBV19
CDR3aa: CASSPSGRDNEQYF
CDR3nt: TGTGCCAGTAGTCCAAGCGGGAGAGACAACGAGCAGTACTTC

d_gene: -
abundance: few
j_gene: TRBJ2-7
v_gene: TRBV20-1
CDR3aa: CSARQAYEQYF
CDR3nt: TGCAGTGCTAGACAGGCCTACGAGCAGTACTTC

d_gene: -
abundance: once
j_gene: TRBJ2-5
v_gene: TRBV9
CDR3aa: CASSVLAAYQETQYF
CDR3nt: TGTGCCAGCAGCGTATTGGCCGCCTACCAAGAGACCCAGTACTTC

d_gene: TRBD2
abundance: -
j_gene: TRBJ2-1
v_gene: TRBV7-9
CDR3aa: CASSSAGGRPYNEQFF
CDR3nt: TGTGCCAGCAGTTCTGCGGGGGGCCGACCCTACAATGAGCAGTTCTTC

d_gene: TRBD2
abundance: -
j_gene: TRBJ2-1
v_gene: TRBV5-1
CDR3aa: CASSLDLAANEQFF
CDR3nt: TGCGCCAGCAGCTTGGACCTAGCGGCCAATGAGCAGTTCTTC

d_gene: -
abundance: -
j_gene: TRBJ1-2
v_gene: TRBV11-2
CDR3aa: CASSFRGGYGYTF
CDR3nt: TGTGCCAGCAGCTTCAGGGGCGGCTATGGCTACACCTTC

d_gene: -
abundance: -
j_gene: TRBJ2-1
v_gene: TRBV24-1
CDR3aa: CATRPGTPTDEQFF
CDR3nt: TGTGCCACGCGACCCGGGACTCCTACCGATGAGCAGTTCTTC

d_gene: -
abundance: -
j_gene: TRBJ2-7
v_gene: TRBV5-5
CDR3aa: CASSYLGGSDYEQYF
CDR3nt: TGTGCCAGCAGCTACCTTGGAGGCAGTGACTACGAGCAGTACTTC

d_gene: TRBD2
abundance: few
j_gene: TRBJ2-3
v_gene: TRBV4-2
CDR3aa: CASSQERGGPDTQYF
CDR3nt: TGTGCCAGCAGCCAAGAGCGGGGGGGCCCAGATACGCAGTATTTT

d_gene: TRBD1
abundance: -
j_gene: TRBJ1-6
v_gene: TRBV30
CDR3aa: CAWKKTGTGSSPLHF
CDR3nt: TGTGCCTGGAAGAAAACCGGGACAGGGAGTTCACCCCTCCACTTT

d_gene: -
abundance: few
j_gene: TRBJ2-6
v_gene: TRBV5-1
CDR3aa: CASRRQDSGANVLTF
CDR3nt: TGCGCCAGCAGACGACAGGACTCTGGGGCCAACGTCCTGACTTTC

d_gene: TRBD1
abundance: -
j_gene: TRBJ2-7
v_gene: TRBV18
CDR3aa: CASSPSRDSTYEQYF
CDR3nt: TGTGCCAGCTCACCATCCCGGGACAGCACCTACGAGCAGTACTTC

d_gene: TRBD1
abundance: -
j_gene: TRBJ1-2
v_gene: TRBV24-1
CDR3aa: CAIGQGAPNYGYTF
CDR3nt: TGTGCCATAGGACAGGGGGCTCCTAACTATGGCTACACCTTC

d_gene: -
abundance: -
j_gene: TRBJ2-5
v_gene: TRBV7-9
CDR3aa: CASIPGFREETQYF
CDR3nt: TGTGCCAGCATCCCAGGGTTTCGCGAAGAGACCCAGTACTTC

d_gene: TRBD1
abundance: -
j_gene: TRBJ1-2
v_gene: TRBV5-6
CDR3aa: CASSSGQGVRGYTF
CDR3nt: TGTGCCAGCAGCTCGGGACAGGGCGTAAGGGGCTACACCTTC

d_gene: -
abundance: -
j_gene: TRBJ2-4
v_gene: TRBV19
CDR3aa: CASSIPAEVAKNIQYF
CDR3nt: TGTGCCAGTAGTATTCCAGCGGAGGTAGCCAAAAACATTCAGTACTTC